This T cell receptor (beta chain) was sequenced for a study of neurological immune-mediated disorders. The cDNA came from 5'RACE with 10-nucleotide random UMIs. TCRdb processed the 5' RACE reads anew with MiXCR; each CDR3 protein has one entry. The sample consists of roughly 32,000 distinct CDR3 sequences, roughly 15% of them appearing once. In this sample, this clonotype turned up many times. The CDR3 spans 14 residues. Germline CDR1 ENHRY, CDR2 SYGVKD. Trimming took 4 bases from V and 4 from J; bases not matched to a gene: 0. This chain joins TRBV10-3 and TRBJ2-2; TRBD1 agrees at 10 bases. The receptor's source is a man between 65 and 80 years old in good health. Sequenced: PBMCs. The CDR3 spells CAISGTGGTGELFF. In nucleotides, the CDR3 is TGTGCCATCAGTGGGACAGGGGGCACCGGGGAGCTGTTTTTT.